This TCR beta chain was captured in a study of T cell responses to AZD1222 COVID-19 vaccine. Study-level background: Pooled samples include second doses given at about 4 or 12 weeks. Study observations and caveats: Seropositive at baseline were only 5 or 6 AZD1222 recipients.

TCRdb's table, derived via immunoSEQ multiplex PCR, lists solely in-frame clones and lacks some. Of approximately 130,000 clones listed, about 90% are singletons. J lost 7 bases, V lost 4 bases, and 10 bases had no gene match. CDR3 size: 14 residues. In germline, CDR1 is SGHDT, CDR2 YYEEEE. Remarks on this clone: Antigen: not known.

The chain links TRBV5-6 to TRBJ2-5; 7 nucleotides line up with TRBD1. Material: peripheral blood, obtained on day 0 of AZD1222 vaccination. This TCR derives from an adult in good health. The CDR3 region is CASSTGTALTTQYF. CDR3 in DNA: TGTGCCAGCAGCACCGGGACAGCTTTAACGACCCAGTACTTC.